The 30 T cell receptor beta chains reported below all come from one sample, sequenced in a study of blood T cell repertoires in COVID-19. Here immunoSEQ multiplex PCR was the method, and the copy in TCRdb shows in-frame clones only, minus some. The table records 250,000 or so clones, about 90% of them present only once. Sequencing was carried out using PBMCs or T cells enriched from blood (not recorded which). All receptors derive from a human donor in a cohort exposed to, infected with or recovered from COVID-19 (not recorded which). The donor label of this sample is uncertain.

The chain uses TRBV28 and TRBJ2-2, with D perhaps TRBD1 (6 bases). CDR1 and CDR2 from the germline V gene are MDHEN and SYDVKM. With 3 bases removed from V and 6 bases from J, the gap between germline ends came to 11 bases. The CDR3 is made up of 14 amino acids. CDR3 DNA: TGTGCCAGCAGTTTTCAGGGGTGGGCCGGGGAGCTGTTTTTT. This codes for CASSFQGWAGELFF.

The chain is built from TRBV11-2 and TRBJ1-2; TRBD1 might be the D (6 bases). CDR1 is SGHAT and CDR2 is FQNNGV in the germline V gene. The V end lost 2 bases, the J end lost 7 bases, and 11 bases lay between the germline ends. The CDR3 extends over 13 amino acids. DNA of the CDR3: TGTGCCAGCAGCTTAACGGCAGGGGTTGGCTACACCTTC. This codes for CASSLTAGVGYTF.

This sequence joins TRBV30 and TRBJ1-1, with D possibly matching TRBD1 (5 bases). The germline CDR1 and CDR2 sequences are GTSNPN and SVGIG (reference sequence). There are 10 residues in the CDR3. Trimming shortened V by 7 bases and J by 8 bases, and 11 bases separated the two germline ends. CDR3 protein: CAFMTVEAFF. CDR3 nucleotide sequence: TGTGCCTTCATGACAGTAGAAGCTTTCTTT. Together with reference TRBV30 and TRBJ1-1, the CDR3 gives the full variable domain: SQTIHQWPATLVQPVGSPLSLECTVEGTSNPNLYWYRQAAGRGLQLLFYSVGIGQISSEVPQNLSASRPQDRQFILSSKKLLLSDSGFYLCAFMTVEAFFGQGTRLTVV.

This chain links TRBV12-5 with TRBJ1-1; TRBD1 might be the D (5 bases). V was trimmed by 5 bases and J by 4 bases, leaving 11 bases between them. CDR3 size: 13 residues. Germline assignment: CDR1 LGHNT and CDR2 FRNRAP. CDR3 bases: TGTGCTAGTGGTCGGAGGGGAGGCACTGAAGCTTTCTTT. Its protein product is CASGRRGGTEAFF.

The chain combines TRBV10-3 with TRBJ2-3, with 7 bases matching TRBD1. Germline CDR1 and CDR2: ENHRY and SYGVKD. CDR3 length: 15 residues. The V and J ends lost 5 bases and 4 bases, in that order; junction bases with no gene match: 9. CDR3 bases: TGTGCCATCAGTTCTAGACAGGGTGATGCAGATACGCAGTATTTT. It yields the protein CAISSRQGDADTQYF.

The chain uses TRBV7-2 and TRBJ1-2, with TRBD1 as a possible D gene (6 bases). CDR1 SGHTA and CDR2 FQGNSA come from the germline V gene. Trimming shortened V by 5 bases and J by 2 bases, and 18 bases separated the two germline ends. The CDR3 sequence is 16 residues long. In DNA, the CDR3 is TGTGCCAGCAGCCTAGACTTCGCAGGGGACAACTATGGCTACACCTTC. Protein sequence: CASSLDFAGDNYGYTF.

The CDR3 sequence is CASSLGGGGTLEQYF. Here the CDR3 DNA reads TGTGCCAGCAGCTTAGGAGGGGGGGGCACCTTAGAGCAGTACTTC. The chain uses TRBV11-2 and TRBJ2-7; tentatively, D is TRBD2 (7 bases). This CDR3 contains 15 residues. From germline, CDR1 is SGHAT and CDR2 FQNNGV. V lost 1 base and J lost 7, with 17 bases in between. Combining the CDR3 with reference TRBV11-2 and TRBJ2-7 gives the whole variable domain EAGVAQSPRYKIIEKRQSVAFWCNPISGHATLYWYQQILGQGPKLLIQFQNNGVVDDSQLPKDRFSAERLKGVDSTLKIQPAKLEDSAVYLCASSLGGGGTLEQYFGPGTRLTVT.

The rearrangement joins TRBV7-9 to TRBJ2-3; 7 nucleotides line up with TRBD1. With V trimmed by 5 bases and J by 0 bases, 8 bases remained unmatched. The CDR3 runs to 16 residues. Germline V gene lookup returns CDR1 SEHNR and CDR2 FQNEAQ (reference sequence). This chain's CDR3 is CASSRTRDSSTDTQYF. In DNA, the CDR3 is TGTGCCAGCAGCCGGACCCGGGACAGCAGCACAGATACGCAGTATTTT.

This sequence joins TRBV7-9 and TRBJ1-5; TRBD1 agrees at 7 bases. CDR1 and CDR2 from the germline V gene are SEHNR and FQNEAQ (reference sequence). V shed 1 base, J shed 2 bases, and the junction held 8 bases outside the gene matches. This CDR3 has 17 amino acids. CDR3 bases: TGTGCCAGCAGCTTAGTAGAAGGGGGCGACGGCAATCAGCCCCAGCATTTT. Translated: CASSLVEGGDGNQPQHF. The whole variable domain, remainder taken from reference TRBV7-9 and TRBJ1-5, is DTGVSQNPRHKITKRGQNVTFRCDPISEHNRLYWYRQTLGQGPEFLTYFQNEAQLEKSRLLSDRFSAERPKGSFSTLEIQRTEQGDSAMYLCASSLVEGGDGNQPQHFGDGTRLSIL.

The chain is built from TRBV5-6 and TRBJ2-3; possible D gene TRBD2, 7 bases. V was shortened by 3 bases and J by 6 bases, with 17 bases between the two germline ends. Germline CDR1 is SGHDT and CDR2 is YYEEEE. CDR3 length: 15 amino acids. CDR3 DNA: TGTGCCAGCAGCTGGGGGGGGACACCGTCCGATACGCAGTATTTT. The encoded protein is CASSWGGTPSDTQYF. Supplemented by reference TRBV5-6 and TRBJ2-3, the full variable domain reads DAGVTQSPTHLIKTRGQQVTLRCSPKSGHDTVSWYQQALGQGPQFIFQYYEEEERQRGNFPDRFSGHQFPNYSSELNVNALLLGDSALYLCASSWGGTPSDTQYFGPGTRLTVL.

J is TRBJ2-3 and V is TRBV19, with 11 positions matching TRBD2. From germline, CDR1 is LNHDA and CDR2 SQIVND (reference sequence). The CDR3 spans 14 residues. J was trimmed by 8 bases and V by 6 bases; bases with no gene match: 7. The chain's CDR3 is CASRASGGSGTQYF. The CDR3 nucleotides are TGTGCCAGTAGGGCTAGCGGGGGGTCGGGTACGCAGTATTTT. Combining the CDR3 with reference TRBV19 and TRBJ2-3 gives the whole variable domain DGGITQSPKYLFRKEGQNVTLSCEQNLNHDAMYWYRQDPGQGLRLIYYSQIVNDFQKGDIAEGYSVSREKKESFPLTVTSAQKNPTAFYLCASRASGGSGTQYFGPGTRLTVL.

The CDR3 region is CASSLVTGAYNEQFF. The CDR3 nucleotides are TGCGCCAGCAGCTTGGTAACAGGGGCCTACAATGAGCAGTTCTTC. The V gene is TRBV5-1, the J gene TRBJ2-1; 7 nucleotides line up with TRBD1. Germline V lookup: CDR1 SGHRS, CDR2 YFSETQ. The J segment lost 2 bases and the V segment lost 0 bases, leaving 2 bases of the junction unmatched. The CDR3 runs to 15 residues.

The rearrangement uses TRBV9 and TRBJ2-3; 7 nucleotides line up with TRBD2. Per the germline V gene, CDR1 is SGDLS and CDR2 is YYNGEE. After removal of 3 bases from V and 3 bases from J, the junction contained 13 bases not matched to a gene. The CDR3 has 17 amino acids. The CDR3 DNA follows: TGTGCCAGCAGCGCCCACCCTACGGGGGAGGGTACAGATACGCAGTATTTT. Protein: CASSAHPTGEGTDTQYF.

CDR3 in amino acids: CASSQTGGFSPLHF. DNA of the CDR3: TGTGCCAGCAGTCAAACAGGGGGGTTTTCACCCCTCCACTTT. The rearrangement joins TRBV25-1 to TRBJ1-6; 8 bases agree with TRBD1. Germline CDR1 and CDR2: MGHDK and SYGVNS. V shed 5 bases and J 9 bases; nucleotides not matched to a gene: 6. The CDR3 is 14 amino acids.

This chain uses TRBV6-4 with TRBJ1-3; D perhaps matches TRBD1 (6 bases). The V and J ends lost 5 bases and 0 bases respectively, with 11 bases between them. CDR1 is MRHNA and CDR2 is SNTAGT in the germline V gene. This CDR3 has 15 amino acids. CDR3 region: CASSPGVLSGNTIYF. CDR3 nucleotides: TGTGCCAGCAGTCCAGGGGTTCTCTCTGGAAACACCATATATTTT.

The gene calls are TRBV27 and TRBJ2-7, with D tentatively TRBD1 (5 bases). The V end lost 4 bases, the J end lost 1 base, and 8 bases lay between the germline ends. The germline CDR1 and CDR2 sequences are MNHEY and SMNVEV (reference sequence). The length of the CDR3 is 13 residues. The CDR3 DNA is TGTGCCAGCAGTTCAGACAGATCCTACGAGCAGTACTTC. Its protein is CASSSDRSYEQYF.

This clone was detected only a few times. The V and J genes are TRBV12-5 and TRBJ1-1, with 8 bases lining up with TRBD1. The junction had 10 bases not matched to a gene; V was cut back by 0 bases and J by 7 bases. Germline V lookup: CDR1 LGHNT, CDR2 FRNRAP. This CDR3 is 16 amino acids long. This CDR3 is CASGLVRSGGWGEAFF. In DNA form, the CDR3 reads TGTGCTAGTGGTTTGGTACGGTCAGGGGGCTGGGGTGAAGCTTTCTTT.

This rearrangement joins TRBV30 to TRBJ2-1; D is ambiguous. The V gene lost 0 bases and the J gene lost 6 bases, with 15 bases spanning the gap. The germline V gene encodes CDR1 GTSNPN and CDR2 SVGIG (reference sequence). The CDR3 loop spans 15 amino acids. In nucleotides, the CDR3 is TGTGCCTGGAGTGTACATGATGGTCGAGGCAATGAGCAGTTCTTC. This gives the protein CAWSVHDGRGNEQFF.

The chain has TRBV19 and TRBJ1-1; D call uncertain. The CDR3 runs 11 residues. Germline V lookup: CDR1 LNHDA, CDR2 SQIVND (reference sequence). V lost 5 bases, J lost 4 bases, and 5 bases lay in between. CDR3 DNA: TGTGCCAGTAGTGTCGGCACTGAAGCTTTCTTT. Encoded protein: CASSVGTEAFF. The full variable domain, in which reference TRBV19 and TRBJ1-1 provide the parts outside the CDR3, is DGGITQSPKYLFRKEGQNVTLSCEQNLNHDAMYWYRQDPGQGLRLIYYSQIVNDFQKGDIAEGYSVSREKKESFPLTVTSAQKNPTAFYLCASSVGTEAFFGQGTRLTVV.

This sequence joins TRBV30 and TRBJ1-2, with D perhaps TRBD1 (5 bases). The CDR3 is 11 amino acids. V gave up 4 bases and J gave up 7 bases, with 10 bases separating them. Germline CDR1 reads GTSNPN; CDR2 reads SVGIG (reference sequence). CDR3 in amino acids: CAWNSGAGYTF. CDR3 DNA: TGTGCCTGGAACAGCGGGGCTGGCTACACCTTC. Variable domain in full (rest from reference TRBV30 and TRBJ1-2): SQTIHQWPATLVQPVGSPLSLECTVEGTSNPNLYWYRQAAGRGLQLLFYSVGIGQISSEVPQNLSASRPQDRQFILSSKKLLLSDSGFYLCAWNSGAGYTFGSGTRLTVV.

The chain's CDR3 is CASSPPTGSNEKLFF. DNA for the CDR3: TGTGCCAGCTCACCACCGACAGGGTCTAATGAAAAACTGTTTTTT. The rearrangement links TRBV18 to TRBJ1-4, with 7 bases matching TRBD1. Germline CDR1 is KGHSH and CDR2 is LQKENI. The V segment lost 0 bases and the J segment 3 bases; nucleotides outside the gene matches: 1. The CDR3 has 15 amino acids.

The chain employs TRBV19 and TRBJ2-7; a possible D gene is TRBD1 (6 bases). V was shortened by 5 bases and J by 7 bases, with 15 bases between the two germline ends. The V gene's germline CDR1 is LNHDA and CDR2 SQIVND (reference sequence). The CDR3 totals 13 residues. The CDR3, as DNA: TGTGCCAGTAGTTCTACCGGACAGACAGAGCAGTACTTC. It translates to CASSSTGQTEQYF.

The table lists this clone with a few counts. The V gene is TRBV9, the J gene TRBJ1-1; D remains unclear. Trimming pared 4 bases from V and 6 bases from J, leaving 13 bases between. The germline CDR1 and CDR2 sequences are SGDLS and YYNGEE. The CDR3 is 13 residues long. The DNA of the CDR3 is TGTGCCAGCAGCCCGAGCGGGTTTCCTGAAGCTTTCTTT. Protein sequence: CASSPSGFPEAFF.

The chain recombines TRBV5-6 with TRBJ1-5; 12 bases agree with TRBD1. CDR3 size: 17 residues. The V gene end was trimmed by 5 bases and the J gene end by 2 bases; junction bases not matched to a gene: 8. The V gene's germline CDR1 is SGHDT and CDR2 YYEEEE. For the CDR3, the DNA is TGTGCCAGCAGGGCCGGGACAGGGGGCTTTGGCAATCAGCCCCAGCATTTT. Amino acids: CASRAGTGGFGNQPQHF. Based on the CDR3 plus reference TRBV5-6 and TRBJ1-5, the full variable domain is DAGVTQSPTHLIKTRGQQVTLRCSPKSGHDTVSWYQQALGQGPQFIFQYYEEEERQRGNFPDRFSGHQFPNYSSELNVNALLLGDSALYLCASRAGTGGFGNQPQHFGDGTRLSIL.

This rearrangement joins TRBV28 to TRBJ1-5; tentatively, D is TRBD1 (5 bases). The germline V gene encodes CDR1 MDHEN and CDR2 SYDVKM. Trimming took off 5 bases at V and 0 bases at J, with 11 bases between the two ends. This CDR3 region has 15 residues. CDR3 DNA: TGTGCCAGCAGTCGACAGTCTGATAGCAATCAGCCCCAGCATTTT. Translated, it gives CASSRQSDSNQPQHF.

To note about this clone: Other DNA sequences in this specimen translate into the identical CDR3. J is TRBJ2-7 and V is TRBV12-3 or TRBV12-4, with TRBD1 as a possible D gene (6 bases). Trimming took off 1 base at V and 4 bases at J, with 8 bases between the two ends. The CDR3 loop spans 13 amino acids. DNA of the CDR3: TGTGCCAGCAGTTTAGGGCAGGGGTACGAGCAGTACTTC. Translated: CASSLGQGYEQYF.

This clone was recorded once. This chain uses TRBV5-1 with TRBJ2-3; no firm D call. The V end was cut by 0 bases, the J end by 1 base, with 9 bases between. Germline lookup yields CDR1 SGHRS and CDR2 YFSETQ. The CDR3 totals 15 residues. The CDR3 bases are TGCGCCAGCAGCTTGGGACATTGGGGCACAGATACGCAGTATTTT. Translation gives CASSLGHWGTDTQYF. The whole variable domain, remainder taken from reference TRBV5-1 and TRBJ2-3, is KAGVTQTPRYLIKTRGQQVTLSCSPISGHRSVSWYQQTPGQGLQFLFEYFSETQRNKGNFPGRFSGRQFSNSRSEMNVSTLELGDSALYLCASSLGHWGTDTQYFGPGTRLTVL.

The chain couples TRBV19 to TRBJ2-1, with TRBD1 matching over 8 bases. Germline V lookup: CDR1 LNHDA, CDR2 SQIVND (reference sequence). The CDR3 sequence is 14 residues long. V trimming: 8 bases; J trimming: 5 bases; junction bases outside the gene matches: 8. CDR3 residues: CASADRVMDNEQFF. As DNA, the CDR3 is TGTGCCAGTGCGGACAGGGTAATGGACAATGAGCAGTTCTTC.

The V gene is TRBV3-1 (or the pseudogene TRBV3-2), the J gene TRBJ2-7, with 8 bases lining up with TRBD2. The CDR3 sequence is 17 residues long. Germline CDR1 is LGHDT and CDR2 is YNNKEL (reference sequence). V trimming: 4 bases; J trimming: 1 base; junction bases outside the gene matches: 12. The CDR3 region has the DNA TGTGCCAGCAGCCGAGTTCCGGGACTAGGGGCATCCTACGAGCAGTACTTC. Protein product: CASSRVPGLGASYEQYF.

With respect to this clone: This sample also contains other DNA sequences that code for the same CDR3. Here the CDR3 reads CASSPAGQETQYF. In nucleotides, the CDR3 is TGTGCCAGCTCACCGGCGGGGCAAGAGACCCAGTACTTC. The chain recombines TRBV18 with TRBJ2-5, with a possible D match to TRBD2 (6 bases). The CDR3 loop spans 13 amino acids. Germline V CDR1 and CDR2: KGHSH, LQKENI. V was clipped by 3 bases and J by 2 bases, with 7 bases between them.